Listed here are 18 T cell receptor beta chains from one sample, sequenced in a study of tumor-infiltrating lymphocytes in primary liver carcinoma. A primer matching the constant region was used to make TCR beta cDNA from approximately 0.45 ug of total RNA. Researchers made the TCR beta libraries by running three nested multiplex PCR rounds with slightly modified ARM-PCR. Each of the first two PCR rounds ran approximately 10 cycles with TRBV1-TRBV30 forward and C-beta reverse primers. TCRdb processed the multiplex PCR reads anew with MiXCR; each CDR3 protein has one entry. Among about 99,000 distinct CDR3 sequences listed, more than 60% were seen once. Investigators took RNA and DNA out together from roughly 20-30 mg of unsorted bulk tissue. The sequenced sample was liver tumor tissue from sampling region 5. Subset in this sample: tumor region T5, tumor centre. The receptor source for this set is a woman in her sixties with primary liver carcinoma and hepatitis B virus infection.

To note about this clonotype: A much larger clone lies one base from this, so it may be a read error. The chain links TRBV7-9 to TRBJ1-2; 10 positions match TRBD1. This CDR3 contains 15 residues. CDR1 is SEHNR and CDR2 is FQNEAQ in the germline V gene (reference sequence). V was clipped by 5 bases and J by 4 bases; unmatched bases: 7. This CDR3 reads CASSRLTGGAYGYTF. The DNA for the CDR3 is TGTGCCAGCAGCCGACTGACAGGGGGCGCCTATGGCTACACCTTC.

Points on this clonotype: One base away lies a much larger clone, so this may be a sequencing read error. V is TRBV11-3 and J is TRBJ2-1; tentatively, D is TRBD1 (6 bases). CDR1 is SGHNT, CDR2 YENEEA, per germline. The CDR3 runs to 11 residues. CDR3 coding DNA: TGTGTCAGCAGCATTGACAGGGAGCAGTTCTTC. The encoded protein is CVSSIDREQFF.

Note on this clonotype: A read error may produce the germline difference seen at one junction end. The rearrangement links TRBV11-3 to TRBJ1-1, with D unclear. CDR3 size: 16 residues. Germline CDR1 SGHNT, CDR2 YENEEA. The CDR3 DNA sequence: TGTGCCAGCAGCTTAGATGGTCTTGGAGATGACACTGAAGCTTTATTT. As protein: CASSLDGLGDDTEALF.

In regard to this clonotype: This may stem from a read error, because a much larger clone lies one nucleotide away. This chain connects TRBV6-5 to TRBJ1-2; D perhaps matches TRBD1 (5 bases). Trimming left V 8 bases short and J 3 bases short, with 16 bases between. This CDR3 region has 14 residues. CDR1 and CDR2 (germline): MNHEY, SVGAGI. The CDR3 nucleotides are TGTGCCAGCGGCGAGACCGTGGGGGACTATGGCTACACCTTC. This gives the protein CASGETVGDYGYTF.

As to this clonotype: A read error is possible here, since a much larger clone lies one base away. V usage is TRBV19 and J usage is TRBJ1-2, with no clear D. Per the germline V gene, CDR1 is LNHDA and CDR2 is SQIVND (reference sequence). The CDR3 contains 15 residues. CDR3 coding DNA: TGTGCCAATAGTATAGATCACGGCGGCTGGAGAGGCTACACCTTC. Translated: CANSIDHGGWRGYTF.

The table lists this clonotype with a few counts. The chain carries TRBV28 and TRBJ2-1; 7 nucleotides align to TRBD1. V shed 6 bases, J shed 9 bases, and the junction held 11 bases outside the gene matches. CDR1 is MDHEN and CDR2 is SYDVKM in the germline V gene. The CDR3 sequence is 14 residues long. CDR3 sequence: CASRRTGGFGEQFF. The CDR3 coding sequence is TGTGCCAGCAGAAGGACAGGTGGGTTTGGTGAGCAGTTCTTC.

Regarding this clonotype: The junction does not match germline at one end; this may be a read error. The chain is built from TRBV7-9 and TRBJ2-1; 14 bases are a match to TRBD2. The CDR3 runs 20 residues. Germline V gives CDR1 SEHNR, CDR2 FQNEAQ (reference sequence). DNA of the CDR3: TGTGCCAGCAACTTAGCAAGACTAGCGGGAGGGCCGAGGGTGGACAATGAGCAGTTCTTC. It codes for CASNLARLAGGPRVDNEQFF. Variable domain in full (rest from reference TRBV7-9 and TRBJ2-1): DTGVSQNPRHKITKRGQNVTFRCDPISEHNRLYWYRQTLGQGPEFLTYFQNEAQLEKSRLLSDRFSAERPKGSFSTLEIQRTEQGDSAMYLCASNLARLAGGPRVDNEQFFGPGTRLTVL.

This clonotype was observed many times. The V and J genes are TRBV28 and TRBJ2-7; a weak D match, TRBD2 (5 bases). Germline V gene sequence: CDR1 MDHEN, CDR2 SYDVKM. Trimming removed 7 bases from V and 4 bases from J, with 20 bases in between. There are 15 residues in the CDR3. The CDR3 DNA reads as TGTGCCAGCAACATACTAAGCGGAAGACTTTACGAGCAGTACTTC. Translated: CASNILSGRLYEQYF.

This clonotype appeared many times. This chain links TRBV6-5 with TRBJ1-2; D is ambiguous. The CDR3 loop spans 15 amino acids. V was trimmed by 3 bases and J by 0 bases, leaving 11 bases between them. Germline V lookup: CDR1 MNHEY, CDR2 SVGAGI. The CDR3 reads CASSYIGIANYGYTF. DNA for the CDR3: TGTGCCAGCAGTTATATCGGGATAGCTAACTATGGCTACACCTTC.

The CDR3 here is CASTNRASRGDQYF. The CDR3 DNA sequence: TGTGCCAGCACCAACAGAGCGAGCAGGGGCGACCAGTACTTC. This chain uses TRBV6-6 with TRBJ2-7, with a possible D match to TRBD1 (6 bases). Germline V gene lookup returns CDR1 MNHNY and CDR2 SVGAGI (reference sequence). This CDR3 region has 14 residues. Trimming pared 7 bases from V and 10 bases from J, leaving 23 bases between.

The sample holds a few counts of this clonotype. This chain links TRBV28 with TRBJ2-1, with D tentatively TRBD2 (6 bases). The V and J ends lost 2 bases and 2 bases respectively, with 16 bases between them. Germline assignment: CDR1 MDHEN and CDR2 SYDVKM. The CDR3 runs 17 residues. In DNA form, the CDR3 reads TGTGCCAGCAGTTTAGGGACTTTTGTCGTCCCCTACAATGAGCAGTTCTTC. Translated, it gives CASSLGTFVVPYNEQFF.

Comments on this clonotype: The junction departs from the called germline gene at one end, perhaps through a read error. The gene calls are TRBV11-2 and TRBJ1-5; tentatively, D is TRBD1 (5 bases). The CDR3 contains 13 residues. Germline assignment: CDR1 SGHAT and CDR2 FQNNGV. Here the CDR3 reads CASNLRGDQPQHF. CDR3 bases: TGTGCCAGCAACTTAAGGGGCGATCAGCCCCAGCATTTT.

This clonotype occurred many times. The chain links TRBV6-1 to TRBJ2-5, with 8 bases that match TRBD1. The J segment lost 7 bases and the V segment lost 2 bases, leaving 6 bases of the junction unmatched. Germline CDR1 MNHNS, CDR2 SASEGT. The CDR3 extends over 14 amino acids. The CDR3 spells CASSERGQAGTQYF. The CDR3, as DNA: TGTGCCAGCAGTGAAAGGGGACAGGCGGGGACCCAGTACTTC.

This clonotype was recorded only once. This sequence joins TRBV7-9 and TRBJ2-5; 13 bases are shared with TRBD2. Germline CDR1 SEHNR, CDR2 FQNEAQ (reference sequence). CDR3 size: 18 residues. Trimming took 4 bases from V and 4 from J; bases not matched to a gene: 12. The CDR3: CASSYWRTSGSRGETQYF. DNA of the CDR3: TGTGCCAGCAGCTATTGGAGGACTAGCGGGAGCAGGGGAGAGACCCAGTACTTC.

Concerning this clonotype itself: Possible read error: a much larger clone is one base away. The chain uses TRBV28 and TRBJ1-4; maybe TRBD1 (5 bases). This CDR3 comprises 15 residues. Germline CDR1 reads MDHEN; CDR2 reads SYDVKM. V lost 3 bases and J 4 bases, leaving 12 bases between the germline ends. CDR3 residues: CASSLQGRYNEKLFF. CDR3 coding DNA: TGTGCCAGCAGTTTGCAGGGAAGGTATAATGAAAAACTGTTTTTT.

As to this clonotype: Germline and junction disagree at one end, which may indicate a read error. The chain employs TRBV6-1 and TRBJ2-6; 7 bases fit TRBD1. CDR3 length: 17 amino acids. From germline, CDR1 is MNHNS and CDR2 SASEGT. CDR3 DNA sequence: TGTGCCAGCAGTGCCCGGACAGGTCACTCTGGGGCCAACGCCCTGACTTTC. Translated, it gives CASSARTGHSGANALTF.

This clonotype has ten or more counts. This sequence joins TRBV2 and TRBJ1-1; D is ambiguous. Germline V gene sequence: CDR1 SNHLY, CDR2 FYNNEI. CDR3 length equals 14 residues. Trimming pared 0 bases from V and 1 base from J, leaving 6 bases between. For the CDR3, the DNA is TGTGCCAGCAGTGAAGCCTCCAAGAACACTGAAGCTTTCTTT. It is translated as CASSEASKNTEAFF.

Details on this clonotype: Here the CDR3 omits its conserved ending phenylalanine or tryptophan, so a read error is the likely source. Because the CDR3's place on the DNA is in doubt, the DNA is left out and the CDR3 is given as listed by TCRdb. CDR3 sequence: CASSYSPSTYNERFL. This chain uses TRBV6-5 with TRBJ2-1; the table's D gene call, TRBD2, was not cross checked with the DNA. The CDR3 extends over 15 residues, inclusive of both ends. CDR1 and CDR2 from the germline V gene are MNHEY and SVGAGI.